These 5 T cell receptor beta chains originate from one sample sequenced in a study of regulatory T cells in long-lasting Graves disease. Time point noted: newly diagnosed GD, antithyroid drugs for less than 3 months. Preparation of the TCR library used RNA extracted from PBMCs. Library construction for TCR beta used iRepertoire HTBI primers and Arm-PCR of CDR3 regions. One entry per CDR3 protein results from TCRdb running MiXCR on the multiplex PCR reads. The sample yields some 250,000 distinct CDR3 sequences, about 20% seen once. The same data also went into a second study, on T cells in Graves' hyperthyroidism and ophthalmopathy.

The sequenced sample was peripheral blood mononuclear cells (PBMCs), obtained at new diagnosis, from a patient treated with antithyroid drugs. Every receptor here comes from a woman aged 25-40 years with Graves disease.

This clonotype was detected only a few times. This chain links TRBV4-1 with TRBJ1-1; D gene uncertain. Germline V gene sequence: CDR1 MGHRA, CDR2 YSYEKL. The CDR3 length is 17 residues. The germline V and J ends were trimmed by 1 base and 1 base, with 16 bases remaining between them. CDR3 DNA sequence: TGCGCCAGCAGCCAAGTGCGAGTGTGGAGTTCGAACACTGAAGCTTTCTTT. Amino acid sequence: CASSQVRVWSSNTEAFF.

This clonotype was observed at least ten times. The V gene is TRBV9, the J gene TRBJ2-7, with D possibly TRBD1 on 6 matching bases. Germline lookup yields CDR1 SGDLS and CDR2 YYNGEE. V lost 0 bases to trimming and J lost 2 bases, with 9 bases between them. The CDR3 spans 14 residues. The chain's CDR3 is CASSVADSPYEQYF. The CDR3 DNA follows: TGTGCCAGCAGCGTAGCGGACAGCCCCTACGAGCAGTACTTC.

The table lists this clonotype with many counts. The chain employs TRBV12-3 or TRBV12-4 and TRBJ1-1; TRBD1 agrees at 10 bases. The CDR3 spans 15 residues. Germline trimming cut 6 bases from V and 1 base from J; bases unmatched to any gene: 5. CDR3 sequence (DNA): TGTGCCAGCAGGGCCGGGACAGGGGAGAACACTGAAGCTTTCTTT. As protein: CASRAGTGENTEAFF.

This clonotype was counted at least ten times. This rearrangement joins TRBV11-2 to TRBJ1-2; unclear D gene. The CDR3 runs 11 residues. CDR1 SGHAT and CDR2 FQNNGV come from the germline V gene. Trimming left V 1 base short and J 7 bases short, with 4 bases between. The CDR3 DNA follows: TGTGCCAGCAGCTTAGCGGTTGGCTACACCTTC. Its translation: CASSLAVGYTF. The whole variable domain, filled in from reference TRBV11-2 and TRBJ1-2, reads EAGVAQSPRYKIIEKRQSVAFWCNPISGHATLYWYQQILGQGPKLLIQFQNNGVVDDSQLPKDRFSAERLKGVDSTLKIQPAKLEDSAVYLCASSLAVGYTFGSGTRLTVV.

This clonotype has a count of ten or more. The rearrangement joins TRBV6-9 to TRBJ1-1; D call uncertain. This CDR3 contains 13 residues. Per germline, CDR1 MNHGY and CDR2 SVAAGI. Trimming left V 2 bases short and J 3 bases short, with 7 bases between. The CDR3 spells CASSYVRDTEAFF. CDR3 DNA sequence: TGTGCCAGCAGTTATGTGAGGGACACTGAAGCTTTCTTT.